A selection of T cell receptor beta chains follows, all from one sample in a study of blood T cell repertoires in COVID-19. Profiling relied on immunoSEQ multiplex PCR, and the TCRdb table lists in-frame clones only, not all of them. Here the sample spans 150,000 to 200,000 clones, around 83% being singletons. The specimen sequenced was peripheral blood. These receptor sequences come from a woman in her seventies with COVID-19, enrolled during active disease. Both conserved end residues are part of each CDR3. Each record gives: D gene, V gene, clone size, J gene, CDR3 DNA, CDR3 protein. A D gene is named only where the DNA matches it firmly. Not all rows give a size; the values are once, few, many and, for expanded clones, a class.

NA	TRBV28	NA	TRBJ2-2	TGTGCCAGCAGTCCCAGGGGTAGCGTGACCGGGGAGCTGTTTTTT	CASSPRGSVTGELFF
TRBD1	TRBV6-6	once	TRBJ2-7	TGTGCCAGCCTATCCCCGGGACAGTCCTACGAGCAGTACTTC	CASLSPGQSYEQYF
TRBD2	TRBV29-1	NA	TRBJ2-3	TGCAGCGTTGAGTCTAGCGGGGGGGGGTTCACAGATACGCAGTATTTT	CSVESSGGGFTDTQYF
NA	TRBV19	NA	TRBJ2-7	TGTGCCAGTAGTAAACCGGGAACACATTACGAGCAGTACTTC	CASSKPGTHYEQYF
NA	TRBV5-5	NA	TRBJ1-5	TGTGCCAGGCGGTGGGGGCGCTTCATCTTGGGCCCCCAGCATTTT	CARRWGRFILGPQHF
NA	TRBV18	NA	TRBJ1-2	TGTGCCAGCCGAAACCACAGGGAAGACTATGGCTACACCTTC	CASRNHREDYGYTF
TRBD2	TRBV7-2	NA	TRBJ2-7	TGTGCCAGCAGGTCACAGGCGGGAGCGGGGGAGCAGTACTTC	CASRSQAGAGEQYF
TRBD1	TRBV7-9	NA	TRBJ1-1	TGTGCCAGCAGTCAAGGGGACAGCCTTTTTCGGGCTTTCTTT	CASSQGDSLFRAFF
TRBD2	TRBV7-2	NA	TRBJ2-3	TGTGCCAGCAGCCGGACTAGCGGGTACACAGATACGCAGTATTTT	CASSRTSGYTDTQYF
NA	TRBV20-1	NA	TRBJ1-1	TGCAGTGCTAGTAACCCCTTTTTGTTTGGGGCGCGGAATGAAGCTTTCTTT	CSASNPFLFGARNEAFF
NA	TRBV9	once	TRBJ2-1	TGTGCCAGCAGCGTAGGTCCGGTCGCCGAGGGCGGCGGGCCTTTGAATGAGCAGTTCTTC	CASSVGPVAEGGGPLNEQFF
TRBD1	TRBV18	NA	TRBJ1-5	TGTGCCAGCTCACCAGAAAGGTTGGGACAGGGCCATCAGCCCCAGCATTTT	CASSPERLGQGHQPQHF
TRBD1	TRBV19	NA	TRBJ2-7	TGTGCCAGTAGTACACCGGGACAGGGAATCTACGAGCAGTACTTC	CASSTPGQGIYEQYF
TRBD1	TRBV5-8	NA	TRBJ2-5	TGTGCCAGCAGCCGGACAGGGGGCGCGGAGACCCAGTACTTC	CASSRTGGAETQYF